A single sample is the source of the 24 T cell receptor beta chains below, sequenced in a study of shared clonotypes between healthy human individuals. Positive CCR7 selection of CD45RO-negative cells yielded the naive CD8 cells, and terminally differentiated effector memory CD45RA+ cells were excluded. Measured with immunoSEQ multiplex PCR; TCRdb has only the in-frame clones, and not every one. This table has 750,000 to 1,000,000 clones, roughly 92% appearing once. The sample taken for sequencing was naive CD8+ T cells sorted from blood. These receptors came from a man aged 25-40 years in good health.

Concerning this clone itself: The same CDR3 arises from other DNA sequences in this sample as well. The rearrangement uses TRBV28 and TRBJ2-2, with D possibly TRBD1 on 5 matching bases. V gave up 2 bases and J gave up 2 bases, with 6 bases separating them. The germline V gene has CDR1 MDHEN and CDR2 SYDVKM. The CDR3 sequence is 14 residues long. The CDR3: CASSLTGNTGELFF. CDR3 nucleotides: TGTGCCAGCAGTTTAACAGGAAACACCGGGGAGCTGTTTTTT.

The V gene is TRBV5-5, the J gene TRBJ2-1; 8 bases are a match to TRBD1. Germline V CDR1 and CDR2: SGHKS, YYEKEE (reference sequence). V lost 1 base to trimming and J lost 5 bases; unmatched junction nucleotides: 11. The CDR3 spans 17 residues. As DNA, the CDR3 is TGTGCCAGCAGCTTGTGGGATTCAGGGGGCAATCACAATGAGCAGTTCTTC. Protein: CASSLWDSGGNHNEQFF.

The V gene is TRBV10-3, the J gene TRBJ2-3; 13 positions match TRBD2. V gave up 7 bases and J gave up 4 bases; unmatched junction bases: 11. The CDR3 covers 17 residues. CDR1 is ENHRY and CDR2 is SYGVKD in the germline V gene. CDR3 nucleotide sequence: TGTGCCATCACCGGGACTAGCGGGAACCTCGGCGCAGATACGCAGTATTTT. Its translation: CAITGTSGNLGADTQYF.

The rearrangement links TRBV7-9 to TRBJ1-1, with TRBD1 as a possible D gene (5 bases). Germline lookup yields CDR1 SEHNR and CDR2 FQNEAQ (reference sequence). V lost 5 bases and J lost 3, with 16 bases in between. The CDR3 is 15 amino acids. The CDR3 DNA follows: TGTGCCAGCAGCCCTTCCTTGGGACGGTACACTGAAGCTTTCTTT. Residues: CASSPSLGRYTEAFF.

The genes are TRBV28 and TRBJ1-3, with D uncertain. The germline CDR1 and CDR2 sequences are MDHEN and SYDVKM. The V and J ends lost 1 base and 0 bases respectively, with 10 bases between them. CDR3 length: 16 amino acids. The CDR3 loop is CASSLYLTSSGNTIYF. CDR3 in DNA: TGTGCCAGCAGTTTATACTTGACGAGCTCTGGAAACACCATATATTTT.

The chain joins TRBV7-9 to TRBJ2-1, with TRBD2 matching over 10 bases. Germline CDR1 is SEHNR and CDR2 is FQNEAQ (reference sequence). This CDR3 spans 17 amino acids. With V trimmed by 5 bases and J by 8 bases, 15 bases remained unmatched. Written as DNA, the CDR3 is TGTGCCAGCAGCGAATCCTCTAGCGGGAGTTTAGGCGATGAGCAGTTCTTC. This sequence encodes CASSESSSGSLGDEQFF.

CDR3 amino acids: CASSPGSGGVTFF. CDR3 bases: TGTGCCAGCAGTCCGGGGAGCGGTGGGGTGACTTTCTTT. V usage is TRBV6-1 and J usage is TRBJ1-1; D remains unclear. Germline CDR1 MNHNS, CDR2 SASEGT. This CDR3 comprises 13 residues. V lost 5 bases to trimming and J lost 12 bases, with 19 bases between them.

The chain joins TRBV27 to TRBJ2-1, with no clear D. The CDR3 sequence is 15 residues long. Trimming pared 7 bases from V and 1 base from J, leaving 14 bases between. CDR1 MNHEY and CDR2 SMNVEV come from the germline V gene (reference sequence). The CDR3: CASTFSSGSYNEQFF. As DNA, the CDR3 is TGTGCCAGCACCTTCAGTAGTGGGTCCTACAATGAGCAGTTCTTC.

This clone has only one observation. V gene TRBV4-1 combines with J gene TRBJ2-7; D is perhaps TRBD1 (6 bases). This CDR3 spans 14 amino acids. Deletions cut 2 bases from V and 2 bases from J, with 10 bases between. Germline V gene data show CDR1 as MGHRA and CDR2 as YSYEKL. DNA of the CDR3: TGCGCCAGCAGCCAAACGGACAGTACCTACGAGCAGTACTTC. This encodes CASSQTDSTYEQYF.

V usage is TRBV28 and J usage is TRBJ1-2, with D perhaps TRBD1 (5 bases). CDR3 size: 19 residues. Trimming left V 4 bases short and J 6 bases short, with 30 bases between. Germline CDR1 MDHEN, CDR2 SYDVKM. The CDR3 is CASSSPRITAVRGRDGYTF. CDR3 nucleotide sequence: TGTGCCAGCAGTTCTCCGCGAATAACCGCCGTTCGGGGGAGGGATGGCTACACCTTC.

In this sample, this clone turned up once. This chain links TRBV10-3 with TRBJ2-7; 7 nucleotides match TRBD2. The trim removed 4 bases at V and 4 bases at J, leaving 10 bases unmatched. Per germline, CDR1 ENHRY and CDR2 SYGVKD. This CDR3 comprises 15 residues. The CDR3, as DNA: TGTGCCATCAGTGGGAGCGGGGAGGACTGGTACGAGCAGTACTTC. Its translation is CAISGSGEDWYEQYF.

This chain joins TRBV29-1 and TRBJ2-7; 15 nucleotides align to TRBD2. Germline V gene data show CDR1 as SQVTM and CDR2 as ANQGSEA. The CDR3 consists of 19 residues. Trimming took 2 bases from V and 0 from J; bases not matched to a gene: 11. The DNA of the CDR3 is TGCAGCGTTGAAATGATGGGGACTAGCGGGAGGCAGAGCTCCTACGAGCAGTACTTC. It translates to CSVEMMGTSGRQSSYEQYF.

This chain links TRBV19 with TRBJ2-1; no firm D call. V was clipped by 3 bases and J by 6 bases, with 9 bases between them. Germline assignment: CDR1 LNHDA and CDR2 SQIVND (reference sequence). There are 13 residues in the CDR3. The CDR3 sequence: CASSIVASNEQFF. The CDR3 region has the DNA TGTGCCAGTAGTATCGTGGCAAGCAATGAGCAGTTCTTC. Full variable domain (rest looked up from reference TRBV19 and TRBJ2-1): DGGITQSPKYLFRKEGQNVTLSCEQNLNHDAMYWYRQDPGQGLRLIYYSQIVNDFQKGDIAEGYSVSREKKESFPLTVTSAQKNPTAFYLCASSIVASNEQFFGPGTRLTVL.

The chain combines TRBV9 with TRBJ2-7; tentatively, D is TRBD1 or TRBD2 (6 bases each). Looked up from germline, CDR1 is SGDLS and CDR2 is YYNGEE. The length of the CDR3 is 14 residues. The germline V and J ends were trimmed by 4 bases and 3 bases, with 14 bases remaining between them. CDR3 nucleotide sequence: TGTGCCAGCAGCCCGGGGGACACCCGCTACGAGCAGTACTTC. Its translation is CASSPGDTRYEQYF.

The chain uses TRBV30 and TRBJ1-1; TRBD1 might be the D (5 bases). Trimming cost V 1 base and J 5 bases, with 8 bases left between them. CDR3 length: 12 residues. CDR1 and CDR2 (germline): GTSNPN, SVGIG (reference sequence). The CDR3 protein is CAWSDRLTEAFF. Written as DNA, the CDR3 is TGTGCCTGGAGTGACAGGCTTACTGAAGCTTTCTTT. The full variable domain, its missing parts supplied by reference TRBV30 and TRBJ1-1, is SQTIHQWPATLVQPVGSPLSLECTVEGTSNPNLYWYRQAAGRGLQLLFYSVGIGQISSEVPQNLSASRPQDRQFILSSKKLLLSDSGFYLCAWSDRLTEAFFGQGTRLTVV.

The V and J genes are TRBV7-3 and TRBJ1-3, with D perhaps matching TRBD1 (6 bases). Trimming removed 5 bases from V and 0 bases from J, with 11 bases in between. The CDR3 loop spans 15 amino acids. Germline V CDR1 and CDR2: SGHTA, FQGTGA. CDR3 DNA sequence: TGTGCCAGCAGCCAAGGGGGGGACTCTGGAAACACCATATATTTT. This translates into CASSQGGDSGNTIYF.

V is TRBV7-9 and J is TRBJ2-6; D ambiguous. Germline V gives CDR1 SEHNR, CDR2 FQNEAQ (reference sequence). The CDR3 length is 18 residues. V was cut by 8 bases and J by 0 bases, with 20 bases left in between. The CDR3 DNA is TGTGCCAGCGCCTCCGCCGAGGCAATTAGCTCTGGGGCCAACGTCCTGACTTTC. Protein: CASASAEAISSGANVLTF.

This rearrangement joins TRBV27 to TRBJ2-7, with D perhaps TRBD1 (6 bases). This CDR3 spans 12 amino acids. Germline V gene data show CDR1 as MNHEY and CDR2 as SMNVEV (reference sequence). With 4 bases removed from V and 4 bases from J, the gap between germline ends came to 8 bases. CDR3 protein: CASSSDRYEQYF. In DNA, the CDR3 is TGTGCCAGCAGTTCGGACAGATACGAGCAGTACTTC.

The chain employs TRBV29-1 and TRBJ2-7; unclear D gene. CDR3 length: 14 amino acids. CDR1 and CDR2 (germline): SQVTM, ANQGSEA. V lost 4 bases, J lost 1 base, and 14 bases lay in between. The CDR3 sequence is CSVVSQEISYEQYF. The CDR3 DNA reads as TGCAGCGTTGTGTCCCAGGAGATTTCCTACGAGCAGTACTTC.

The V gene is TRBV28, the J gene TRBJ2-7; D unresolved. Trimming cost V 4 bases and J 0 bases, with 10 bases left between them. Germline CDR1 and CDR2: MDHEN and SYDVKM. The CDR3 covers 14 residues. CDR3: CASSSSTDSYEQYF. In DNA, the CDR3 is TGTGCCAGCAGTTCCTCCACGGACTCCTACGAGCAGTACTTC.

The chain carries TRBV27 and TRBJ2-7, with D possibly being TRBD2 (5 bases). The germline V and J ends were trimmed by 0 bases and 5 bases, with 14 bases remaining between them. Germline V gene data show CDR1 as MNHEY and CDR2 as SMNVEV (reference sequence). The CDR3 runs to 15 residues. The CDR3 nucleotides are TGTGCCAGCAGTTTATCGTATTATGGGAGTGACGAGCAGTACTTC. Its translation is CASSLSYYGSDEQYF.

V is TRBV7-8 and J is TRBJ2-7, with D unresolved. The CDR3 totals 14 residues. Germline assignment: CDR1 SGHVS and CDR2 FQNEAQ. V lost 0 bases and J 1 base, leaving 7 bases between the germline ends. The CDR3 DNA sequence: TGTGCCAGCAGCTTAGCAGGGTTATCCTACGAGCAGTACTTC. It is translated as CASSLAGLSYEQYF. Supplemented by reference TRBV7-8 and TRBJ2-7, the full variable domain reads GAGVSQSPRYKVAKRGQDVALRCDPISGHVSLFWYQQALGQGPEFLTYFQNEAQLDKSGLPSDRFFAERPEGSVSTLKIQRTQQEDSAVYLCASSLAGLSYEQYFGPGTRLTVT.

The V call is TRBV13, the J call TRBJ2-7; D call uncertain. There are 13 residues in the CDR3. Per the germline V gene, CDR1 is PRHDT and CDR2 is FYEKMQ (reference sequence). V lost 5 bases, J lost 4 bases, and 12 bases lay in between. DNA for the CDR3: TGTGCCAGCAGCCCTCGAGTTAGTTACGAGCAGTACTTC. Translated, it gives CASSPRVSYEQYF.

V usage is TRBV7-9 and J usage is TRBJ2-1; possibly TRBD1 for D (6 bases). CDR3 length: 19 amino acids. Trimming took off 3 bases at V and 4 bases at J, with 25 bases between the two ends. Per germline, CDR1 SEHNR and CDR2 FQNEAQ (reference sequence). The CDR3 DNA reads TGTGCCAGCAGCTTTCGAAACAAAATACAGGGTTCGGGGTACAATGAGCAGTTCTTC. Translated, it gives CASSFRNKIQGSGYNEQFF.